The clone carrying this TCR beta chain occurred a few times. What it binds is unknown. The CDR3 sequence is 16 residues long. Germline values: CDR1 LGHNA, CDR2 YNFKEQ. J gave up 0 bases and V 3 bases, and 6 bases lay outside the gene matches. The sample originates from a study of molecular identifiers for immune sequencing clone quantification. As previously described, bulk TCR libraries were made using listed TCR primers. TCRdb called the PCR reads again in MiXCR, with one record for every CDR3 protein. The sample includes some 320,000 distinct CDR3 sequences, about a fifth of them seen just once. Study-wide findings and caveats: Highly expanded clones may be undercounted when identical TCR molecules share barcodes. Single-cell amounts of spiked Jurkat TCR RNA were reportedly detectable among about a million naive cells.

Sequencing input: naive CD8+ T cells from blood, with Jurkat cell RNA spiked in. Subset noted: FACS-sorted CD8+CD4-CCR7+CD45RA+ naive T cells. The chain has TRBV4-2 and TRBJ2-7; TRBD2 aligns across 9 bases. The TCR comes from a human donor in good health. Some libraries in this study had Jurkat cell RNA spiked in. The CDR3 protein is CASSQETSGLSYEQYF. CDR3 DNA: TGTGCCAGCAGCCAGGAAACTAGCGGGCTCTCCTACGAGCAGTACTTC.